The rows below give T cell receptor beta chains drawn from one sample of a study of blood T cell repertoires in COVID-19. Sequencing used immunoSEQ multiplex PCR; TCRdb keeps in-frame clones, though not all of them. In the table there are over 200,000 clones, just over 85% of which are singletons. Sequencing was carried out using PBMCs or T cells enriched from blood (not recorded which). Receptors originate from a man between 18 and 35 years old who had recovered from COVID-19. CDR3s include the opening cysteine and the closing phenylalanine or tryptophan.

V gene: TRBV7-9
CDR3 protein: CASSYGLAGNNEQFF

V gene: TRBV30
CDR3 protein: CASPTGYGYTF

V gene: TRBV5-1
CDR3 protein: CASSLAGDQGRAF

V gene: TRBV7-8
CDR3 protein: CASTGASGGPRGTDTQYF

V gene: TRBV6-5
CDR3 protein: CASIDRVEGKTQYF

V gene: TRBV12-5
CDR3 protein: CASGGLAGPSSYNEQFF

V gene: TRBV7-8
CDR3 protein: CASSHRDYYYNEQFF

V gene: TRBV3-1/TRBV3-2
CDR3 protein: CASSQEQGPEGYTF

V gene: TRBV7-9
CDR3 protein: CASSPGTEAGELFF

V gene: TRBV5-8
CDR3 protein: CASSTGRPGYGYTF

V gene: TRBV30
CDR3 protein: CAWRSAGNIYSYTF

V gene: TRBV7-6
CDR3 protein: CASSLVWTGRNEQFF

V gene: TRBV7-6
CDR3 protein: CASSLAYGTGDGYTF

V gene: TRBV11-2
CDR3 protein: CASSSGLAGHYEQYF

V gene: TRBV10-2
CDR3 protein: CASIQDRPYNEQFF

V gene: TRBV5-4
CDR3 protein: CASSLGSGLNTEAFF

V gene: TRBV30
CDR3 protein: CAWSVLGTGDNEQFF

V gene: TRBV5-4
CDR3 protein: CASNRGQGSDTQYF

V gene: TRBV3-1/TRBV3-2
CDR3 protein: CASSQRTSGSYEQYF

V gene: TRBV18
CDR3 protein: CASSPGDRLVQPQHF

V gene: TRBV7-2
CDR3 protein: CASSLVASGGDEQYF

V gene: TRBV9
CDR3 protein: CASSGLAGARTDTQYF

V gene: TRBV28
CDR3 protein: CASSLSAGAGNQPQHF

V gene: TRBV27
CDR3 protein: CASSTSNQPQHF

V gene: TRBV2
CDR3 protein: CATVSRADEQFF

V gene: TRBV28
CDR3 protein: CASSFSGYQETQYF

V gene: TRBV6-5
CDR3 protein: CASTRRLGEKLFF

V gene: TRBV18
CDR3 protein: CASSPRGRGGDTEAFF

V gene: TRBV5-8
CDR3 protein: CASSPTGYEQYF

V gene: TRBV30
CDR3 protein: CAWSVLAGGLGTQYF

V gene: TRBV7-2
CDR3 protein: CASSLGAGLSGNTIYF

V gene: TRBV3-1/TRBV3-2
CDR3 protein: CAVGALIGDRDGYTF

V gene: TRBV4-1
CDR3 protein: CASSQVPVGGSAPNEKLFF

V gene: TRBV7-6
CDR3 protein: CASSLLSLALGDSPLHF

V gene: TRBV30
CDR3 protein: CAWSPDRGLGQYF

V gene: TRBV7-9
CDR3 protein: CASSPRTGEADTQYF